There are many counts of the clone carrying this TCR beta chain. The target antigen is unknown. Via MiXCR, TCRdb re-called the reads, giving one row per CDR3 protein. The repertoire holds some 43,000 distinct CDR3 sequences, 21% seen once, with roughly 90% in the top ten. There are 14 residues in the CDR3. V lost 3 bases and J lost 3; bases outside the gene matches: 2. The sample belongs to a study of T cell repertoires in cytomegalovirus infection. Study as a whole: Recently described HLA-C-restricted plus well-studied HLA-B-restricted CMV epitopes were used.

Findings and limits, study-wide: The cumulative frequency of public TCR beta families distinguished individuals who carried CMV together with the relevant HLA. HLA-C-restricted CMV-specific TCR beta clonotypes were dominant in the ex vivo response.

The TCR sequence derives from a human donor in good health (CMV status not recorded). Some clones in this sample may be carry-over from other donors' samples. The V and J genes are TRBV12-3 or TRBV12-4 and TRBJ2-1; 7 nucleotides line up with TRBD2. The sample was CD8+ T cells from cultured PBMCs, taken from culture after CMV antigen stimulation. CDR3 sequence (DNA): TGTGCCAGCAGTTTCGGGGGGATCTACAATGAGCAGTTCTTC. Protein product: CASSFGGIYNEQFF.